Presented here are 17 T cell receptor beta chains from one specimen sequenced in a study of blood T cell repertoires in COVID-19. Sequencing was performed with immunoSEQ multiplex PCR; in TCRdb, only in-frame clones are kept and a portion is missing. The table has 150,000 to 200,000 clones, about 91% seen once. Sequencing was performed on peripheral blood. These receptors originate from a woman aged 30 to 39 with acute or convalescent COVID-19.

Concerning this clone: Relative to the germline gene, one junction end is altered; a read error may explain this. This rearrangement joins TRBV6-5 to TRBJ2-3; 9 nucleotides match TRBD1. Germline V CDR1 and CDR2: MNHEY, SVGAGI. This CDR3 is 11 amino acids long. Here the CDR3 reads CASSYRDRVIF. CDR3 bases: TGTGCCAGCAGTTACCGGGACAGGGTCATCTTT.

This clone was observed once. The chain carries TRBV5-1 and TRBJ2-3; maybe TRBD2 (5 bases). Trimming stripped 0 bases from V and 4 bases from J, with 6 bases between. Germline assignment: CDR1 SGHRS and CDR2 YFSETQ. This CDR3 comprises 13 residues. CDR3 nucleotides: TGCGCCAGCAGCTTGGACGGGGCAGATACGCAGTATTTT. Translating it yields CASSLDGADTQYF.

This rearrangement joins TRBV6-5 to TRBJ2-7; 7 bases are shared with TRBD1. Germline V lookup: CDR1 MNHEY, CDR2 SVGAGI. The CDR3 covers 13 residues. The V and J ends lost 6 bases and 5 bases, in that order; junction bases with no gene match: 7. The CDR3 DNA follows: TGTGCCAGCAGGCTGCCAGGGGGAAACGAGCAGTACTTC. Amino acids: CASRLPGGNEQYF.

The V gene is TRBV15, the J gene TRBJ2-1; 11 bases are a match to TRBD1. The J segment lost 8 bases and the V segment lost 2 bases, leaving 5 bases of the junction unmatched. CDR1 and CDR2 from the germline V gene are LNHNV and YYDKDF (reference sequence). The CDR3 totals 15 residues. This chain's CDR3 is CATSRTRTGGDEQFF. The CDR3 DNA follows: TGTGCCACCAGCAGAACACGGACAGGGGGCGATGAGCAGTTCTTC.

This chain connects TRBV5-1 to TRBJ1-3; D may be TRBD1 (6 bases). The germline V gene encodes CDR1 SGHRS and CDR2 YFSETQ. The CDR3 sequence is 20 residues long. Trimming stripped 0 bases from V and 0 bases from J, with 22 bases between. The chain's CDR3 is CASSLEVGQTTSSSGNTIYF. The CDR3 coding sequence is TGCGCCAGCAGCTTGGAGGTCGGACAGACTACCTCCAGCTCTGGAAACACCATATATTTT.

The chain carries TRBV28 and TRBJ1-5; D might be TRBD1 (6 bases). This CDR3 comprises 14 residues. The germline V and J ends were trimmed by 6 bases and 2 bases, with 11 bases remaining between them. Looked up from germline, CDR1 is MDHEN and CDR2 is SYDVKM. CDR3 protein: CASSISGGNQPQHF. Here the CDR3 DNA reads TGTGCCAGCAGCATCTCAGGGGGCAATCAGCCCCAGCATTTT.

The chain is built from TRBV5-1 and TRBJ2-5; 10 nucleotides align to TRBD2. This CDR3 comprises 15 residues. V shed 4 bases, J shed 2 bases, and the junction held 5 bases outside the gene matches. Germline V lookup: CDR1 SGHRS, CDR2 YFSETQ. For the CDR3, the DNA is TGCGCCAGCAGCGGAGGACTAGCGGAGCAAGAGACCCAGTACTTC. This gives the protein CASSGGLAEQETQYF.

The chain carries TRBV10-3 and TRBJ1-1; D gene unclear. With 6 bases removed from V and 4 bases from J, the gap between germline ends came to 18 bases. CDR1 is ENHRY and CDR2 is SYGVKD in the germline V gene. The CDR3 has 15 amino acids. CDR3 region: CAISEETAATTEAFF. Written as DNA, the CDR3 is TGTGCCATCAGCGAAGAGACTGCGGCGACCACTGAAGCTTTCTTT.

The chain joins TRBV12-3 or TRBV12-4 to TRBJ2-7; the D gene is possibly TRBD1 (5 bases). CDR3 length: 13 amino acids. V gave up 6 bases and J gave up 6 bases, with 15 bases separating them. CDR3 sequence: CASSPQGFLEQYF. The CDR3 DNA reads TGTGCCAGCAGCCCCCAGGGCTTTCTCGAGCAGTACTTC.

The chain has TRBV2 and TRBJ1-6; TRBD1 agrees at 7 bases. Germline V gene data show CDR1 as SNHLY and CDR2 as FYNNEI. This CDR3 is built from 12 residues. Trimming took 3 bases from V and 12 from J; bases not matched to a gene: 2. CDR3 in DNA: TGTGCCAGCAGTGACAACAGGGGACCCCTCCACTTT. Amino acids: CASSDNRGPLHF.

V gene TRBV5-1 combines with J gene TRBJ2-1, with D maybe TRBD2 (5 bases). The germline V and J ends were trimmed by 4 bases and 3 bases, with 14 bases remaining between them. Germline loops: CDR1 SGHRS, CDR2 YFSETQ. The CDR3 is made up of 15 amino acids. CDR3 sequence: CASSPDSSRYNEQFF. The CDR3 DNA follows: TGCGCCAGCAGCCCGGACTCCTCTCGCTACAATGAGCAGTTCTTC.

Only one count was recorded for this clone. Relative to the germline gene, one junction end is altered; a read error may explain this. The V call is TRBV19, the J call TRBJ2-3; 7 nucleotides agree with TRBD2. The germline V gene encodes CDR1 LNHDA and CDR2 SQIVND (reference sequence). This CDR3 has 15 amino acids. CDR3 sequence (DNA): TGTGCCAGTAGTAGCTCGGCGGGAGCGCCTCTTCCTCGGGTTTTT. Translating it yields CASSSSAGAPLPRVF.

This clone was seen more than once but under ten times. The chain uses TRBV5-1 and TRBJ1-4; D call uncertain. Germline lookup yields CDR1 SGHRS and CDR2 YFSETQ. V was cut by 2 bases and J by 12 bases, with 14 bases left in between. The CDR3 is 13 amino acids. CDR3 in amino acids: CASSFGSTAELFF. CDR3 sequence (DNA): TGCGCCAGCAGCTTTGGGAGTACCGCGGAACTGTTTTTT.

This chain links TRBV7-2 with TRBJ1-1, with 8 bases fitting TRBD1. This CDR3 has 15 residues. The germline V gene encodes CDR1 SGHTA and CDR2 FQGNSA. V lost 7 bases and J lost 5; bases outside the gene matches: 12. As DNA, the CDR3 is TGTGCCAGCACCTTTTCTGGTACAGGGGGAACTGAAGCTTTCTTT. Translating gives CASTFSGTGGTEAFF.

The gene calls are TRBV28 and TRBJ2-1; D possibly corresponds to TRBD1 (6 bases). The germline V gene encodes CDR1 MDHEN and CDR2 SYDVKM. The V end lost 5 bases, the J end lost 0 bases, and 14 bases lay between the germline ends. The CDR3 extends over 16 amino acids. The CDR3 region has the DNA TGTGCCAGCAGTCTCCCGGACAGTGACTCCTACAATGAGCAGTTCTTC. It specifies CASSLPDSDSYNEQFF. The full variable domain, in which reference TRBV28 and TRBJ2-1 provide the parts outside the CDR3, is DVKVTQSSRYLVKRTGEKVFLECVQDMDHENMFWYRQDPGLGLRLIYFSYDVKMKEKGDIPEGYSVSREKKERFSLILESASTNQTSMYLCASSLPDSDSYNEQFFGPGTRLTVL.

V gene TRBV5-1 combines with J gene TRBJ2-7; D is ambiguous. Trimming stripped 0 bases from V and 1 base from J, with 11 bases between. The CDR3 spans 15 residues. The germline V gene encodes CDR1 SGHRS and CDR2 YFSETQ. The CDR3 loop reads CASSLAVEDSYEQYF. CDR3 DNA: TGCGCCAGCAGCTTGGCTGTTGAGGATTCCTACGAGCAGTACTTC.

The chain has TRBV28 and TRBJ1-5; D unclear. The germline CDR1 and CDR2 sequences are MDHEN and SYDVKM. V gave up 11 bases and J gave up 3 bases, with 23 bases separating them. The CDR3 length is 16 residues. The CDR3 loop reads CAALPPGRAPNQPQHF. The DNA of the CDR3 is TGTGCCGCCCTTCCTCCGGGGAGGGCCCCCAATCAGCCCCAGCATTTT.